This TCR beta chain came from a study of T-cell reconstitution after alpha-beta-depleted transplantation in children. Whole-study findings and limits: Surviving recipient T cells and thymic progenitors accounted for the high day-60 TCRbeta diversity observed in some patients. Newly produced T cells mostly accounted for T-cell counts and diversity one year post-transplant. Several hundred expanded graft clones reportedly gave rise to the alpha-beta T cells present about two months after transplant.

This CDR3 comprises 16 residues. Germline V gene lookup returns CDR1 MNHEY and CDR2 SVGEGT. The ends lost 6 bases at V and 4 bases at J; junction bases unmatched: 12. This clonotype was observed at least ten times. Its cognate antigen is unknown. Preparation of the TCRbeta library involved a method that used unique molecular identifiers. TCRdb re-derived calls from the PCR reads in MiXCR, one entry per CDR3 protein. This table holds 600,000 or so distinct CDR3 sequences, more than 20% found once. This receptor was obtained from a boy younger than two who had a stem cell transplant for acute myeloid leukemia, so the T cells may come from the graft donor. Specimen: PBMCs, mostly from graft donor cells, collected 360 days after TCRalphabeta/CD19-depleted stem cell transplant. V gene TRBV6-2 or TRBV6-3 combines with J gene TRBJ2-1; TRBD2 agrees at 7 bases. The CDR3 DNA sequence: TGTGCCAGCAGCCTTTCCGGGACTATTCCTTACAATGAGCAGTTCTTC. It specifies CASSLSGTIPYNEQFF.